The source of this T cell receptor beta chain is a study of shared clonotypes between healthy human individuals. Regarding the study as a whole: A few donors had about 5% of their naive CD4 clonotypes in common. At large depth, rarefaction still showed sorted-subset sequencing to be incomplete. Only blood was sampled, and tissue TCR repertoires likely differ from blood ones.

A word on this clone: The antigen is undetermined.

Original processing notes: Filtering differed because ImmunoSEQ produced junction-only sequences that carried no quality scores. The data were produced by immunoSEQ multiplex PCR, yet TCRdb's version contains in-frame clones alone and is incomplete. That table furnishes V, J and clone size, whereas the DNA furnished D and trimming. The sample holds 780,000 or so clones, approximately 72% seen once. Source material: memory CD4+ T cells sorted from blood. Subset in this sample: CD45RA-negative fraction. The receptor comes from a woman in her 30s in good health.

CDR3 sequence: CASSRGSGVNSGANVLTF. The CDR3 DNA follows: TGTGCCAGCTCACGGGGTAGCGGGGTGAACTCTGGGGCCAACGTCCTGACTTTC. This chain uses TRBV18 with TRBJ2-6; 8 nucleotides match TRBD2. The CDR3 has 18 amino acids. Germline V gives CDR1 KGHSH, CDR2 LQKENI. The trim removed 4 bases at V and 0 bases at J, leaving 8 bases unmatched.